The clone carrying this T cell receptor (beta chain) was detected once. Its antigen is currently unknown. This CDR3 comprises 16 residues. Looked up from germline, CDR1 is LNHDA and CDR2 is SQIVND (reference sequence). Trimming took off 9 bases at V and 2 bases at J, with 20 bases between the two ends. CD4+ T cells from unexposed donors were obtained before the COVID-19 pandemic (2011-2018). After 10 to 11 days of culture, CD4+ T cells were isolated. These data originate in a study of CD4 T cells in relation to SARS-CoV-2 and coronaviruses. At the level of the study: After 10 days of antigen culture, PBMC TCR beta CDR3s were sequenced.

Using immunoSEQ multiplex PCR, the repertoire was profiled, and TCRdb retains in-frame clones only, with some absent. The table includes 15,000 to 20,000 clones, 75% to 80% detected once. The source of this sequence is a human donor in good health. The specimen sequenced was CD4+ T cells from PBMCs, cultured in vitro. The chain joins TRBV19 to TRBJ1-5, with D possibly TRBD1 on 6 matching bases. For the CDR3, the DNA is TGTGCCAGCACCGGGGGCCATTGGGAGCGCAATCAGCCCCAGCATTTT. It yields the protein CASTGGHWERNQPQHF.